This passage covers 17 T cell receptor beta chains from one sample sequenced in a study of cytomegalovirus exposure and HLA in healthy donors. The PCR made use of 60 Vbeta and 13 Jbeta primers. Clones were sequenced by immunoSEQ multiplex PCR, and TCRdb holds only the in-frame ones, with some missing. This table holds tens of thousands of clones. Sequenced sample: PBMCs. These receptors came from a male donor in good health and CMV-seronegative.

The chain joins TRBV7-8 to TRBJ1-1, with D possibly matching TRBD1 (5 bases). Germline CDR1 reads SGHVS; CDR2 reads FQNEAQ. The CDR3 is made up of 14 amino acids. The V gene lost 7 bases and the J gene lost 4 bases, with 16 bases spanning the gap. The CDR3 region has the DNA TGTGCCAGCACCCCGGGGGGGGAGAGCACTGAAGCTTTCTTT. Its translation is CASTPGGESTEAFF.

The V and J genes are TRBV6-5 and TRBJ2-2; D might be TRBD1 (5 bases). This CDR3 has 15 amino acids. Germline V gene data show CDR1 as MNHEY and CDR2 as SVGAGI. The germline V and J ends were trimmed by 5 bases and 2 bases, with 12 bases remaining between them. The CDR3 region has the DNA TGTGCCAGCAGTCCGGAAAGGGGAAACACCGGGGAGCTGTTTTTT. Its protein is CASSPERGNTGELFF.

The chain combines TRBV4-3 with TRBJ1-4; D might be TRBD1 (5 bases). The germline V gene encodes CDR1 LGHNA and CDR2 YSLEER. The ends were cut back, 1 base at V and 4 bases at J, with 13 bases in the middle. The CDR3 runs 16 residues. The CDR3 DNA reads as TGCGCCAGCAGCCAAGTGGCGAGGCAGGGTAATGAAAAACTGTTTTTT. It translates to CASSQVARQGNEKLFF.

V and J are TRBV29-1 and TRBJ2-2; D might be TRBD2 (5 bases). Germline V gene data show CDR1 as SQVTM and CDR2 as ANQGSEA. The V gene lost 1 base and the J gene lost 1 base, with 10 bases spanning the gap. CDR3 length equals 15 residues. The CDR3 protein is CSVEVGARNTGELFF. In nucleotides, the CDR3 is TGCAGCGTTGAAGTGGGAGCCCGGAACACCGGGGAGCTGTTTTTT.

On this clone itself: One junction end does not reproduce the germline sequence, and a read error may be involved. V and J are TRBV19 and TRBJ1-1, with 7 bases fitting TRBD1. CDR3 length: 15 amino acids. Germline assignment: CDR1 LNHDA and CDR2 SQIVND (reference sequence). The CDR3 sequence is CASSINSGGFAEDFF. In DNA, the CDR3 is TGTGCCAGTAGTATCAATTCAGGGGGTTTCGCTGAAGATTTCTTT.

CDR3: CASSGPGLATPTYEQYF. In nucleotides, the CDR3 is TGTGCCAGCAGTGGCCCGGGACTAGCGACCCCCACCTACGAGCAGTACTTC. The chain links TRBV25-1 to TRBJ2-7, with 10 positions matching TRBD2. Trimming cost V 4 bases and J 2 bases; bases outside gene matches: 11. The CDR3 runs 17 residues. CDR1 and CDR2 (germline): MGHDK, SYGVNS.

This rearrangement joins TRBV5-1 to TRBJ1-5; TRBD1 agrees at 8 bases. J gave up 4 bases and V 3 bases, and 0 bases lay outside the gene matches. The CDR3 is made up of 13 amino acids. Germline CDR1 SGHRS, CDR2 YFSETQ. CDR3 sequence (DNA): TGCGCCAGCAGCTGGACAGGGAATCAGCCCCAGCATTTT. This sequence encodes CASSWTGNQPQHF.

The CDR3 DNA sequence: TGTGCCAGCAGTTCGCCTGGGACTAGTCACTACGAGCAGTACTTC. Translating it yields CASSSPGTSHYEQYF. The gene calls are TRBV28 and TRBJ2-7; TRBD2 aligns across 8 bases. V gave up 4 bases and J gave up 3 bases; unmatched junction bases: 8. The CDR3 extends over 15 amino acids. Germline CDR1 is MDHEN and CDR2 is SYDVKM.

The rearrangement joins TRBV7-8 to TRBJ2-7, with TRBD2 as a possible D gene (5 bases). The CDR3 spans 16 residues. From germline, CDR1 is SGHVS and CDR2 FQNEAQ. The ends were cut back, 1 base at V and 2 bases at J, with 15 bases in the middle. CDR3 protein: CASSLEAGPIPYEQYF. The CDR3 bases are TGTGCCAGCAGCTTAGAGGCGGGCCCGATCCCCTACGAGCAGTACTTC.

J is TRBJ1-2 and V is TRBV29-1; 7 nucleotides align to TRBD1. Germline V gene sequence: CDR1 SQVTM, CDR2 ANQGSEA. The trim removed 6 bases at V and 8 bases at J, leaving 9 bases unmatched. The CDR3 is 12 residues long. The CDR3 sequence: CSVAGGGYGYTF. The CDR3 coding sequence is TGCAGCGTCGCGGGAGGGGGCTACGGCTACACCTTC.

The chain uses TRBV7-9 and TRBJ1-4; D gene uncertain. V was cut by 5 bases and J by 4 bases, with 14 bases left in between. There are 15 residues in the CDR3. The germline V gene encodes CDR1 SEHNR and CDR2 FQNEAQ (reference sequence). CDR3 protein: CASSTEWEFNEKLFF. The CDR3 bases are TGTGCCAGCAGCACCGAGTGGGAGTTTAATGAAAAACTGTTTTTT.

The chain recombines TRBV5-1 with TRBJ1-2; D is unresolved. The CDR3 totals 12 residues. Trimming removed 2 bases from V and 6 bases from J, with 8 bases in between. CDR1 and CDR2 (germline): SGHRS, YFSETQ. For the CDR3, the DNA is TGCGCCAGCAGCTTCGACTCGGATGGCTACACCTTC. This codes for CASSFDSDGYTF.

The J gene is TRBJ2-7, the V gene TRBV2; D remains ambiguous. Trimming removed 2 bases at V and 2 bases at J, with 10 bases between. Germline CDR1 SNHLY, CDR2 FYNNEI. This CDR3 comprises 14 residues. The CDR3 region has the DNA TGTGCCAGCAGTGAAAGCTGGGCCGCCTACGAGCAGTACTTC. This sequence encodes CASSESWAAYEQYF.

CDR3 nucleotides: TGTGCCAGCAGCCTCGGGACTTCAAAAGAGACCCAGTACTTC. Translation gives CASSLGTSKETQYF. The rearrangement links TRBV7-8 to TRBJ2-5; possibly TRBD2 for D (6 bases). V lost 5 bases to trimming and J lost 3 bases, with 13 bases between them. CDR1 SGHVS and CDR2 FQNEAQ come from the germline V gene. The CDR3 sequence is 14 residues long.

This chain connects TRBV6-1 to TRBJ2-7; weak D call: TRBD2 (6 bases). V was trimmed by 3 bases and J by 5 bases, leaving 11 bases between them. The CDR3 sequence is 13 residues long. Germline values: CDR1 MNHNS, CDR2 SASEGT. CDR3 sequence (DNA): TGTGCCAGCAGTGAGAGGGAGGCCCACGAGCAGTACTTC. This sequence encodes CASSEREAHEQYF.

The chain has TRBV7-3 and TRBJ1-6; TRBD1 aligns across 7 bases. Trimming at V came to 5 bases and at J to 10 bases, leaving 5 bases not matched to a gene. This CDR3 is built from 13 residues. Germline lookup yields CDR1 SGHTA and CDR2 FQGTGA. The CDR3 DNA reads as TGTGCCAGCAGCGCAACAGGGGACTCACCCCTCCACTTT. Protein: CASSATGDSPLHF.

The rearrangement links TRBV28 to TRBJ1-4, with 11 bases aligning to TRBD1. The CDR3 is 13 residues long. Germline assignment: CDR1 MDHEN and CDR2 SYDVKM. With 5 bases clipped from V and 10 bases from J, the junction kept 3 bases outside the gene matches. As DNA, the CDR3 is TGTGCCAGCAGTGCGGACAGGGGGCGAAAACTGTTTTTT. Its translation is CASSADRGRKLFF. The whole variable domain, filled in from reference TRBV28 and TRBJ1-4, reads DVKVTQSSRYLVKRTGEKVFLECVQDMDHENMFWYRQDPGLGLRLIYFSYDVKMKEKGDIPEGYSVSREKKERFSLILESASTNQTSMYLCASSADRGRKLFFGSGTQLSVL.